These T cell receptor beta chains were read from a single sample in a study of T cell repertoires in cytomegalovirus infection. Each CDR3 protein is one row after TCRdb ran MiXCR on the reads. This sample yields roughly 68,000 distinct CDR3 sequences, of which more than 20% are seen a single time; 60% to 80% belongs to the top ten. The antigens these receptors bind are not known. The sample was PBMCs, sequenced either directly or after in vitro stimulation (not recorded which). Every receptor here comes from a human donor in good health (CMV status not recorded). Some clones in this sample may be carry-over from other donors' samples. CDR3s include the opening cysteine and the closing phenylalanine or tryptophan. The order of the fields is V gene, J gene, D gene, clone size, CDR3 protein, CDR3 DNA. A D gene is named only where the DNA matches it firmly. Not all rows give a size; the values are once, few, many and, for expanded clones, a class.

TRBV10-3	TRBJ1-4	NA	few	CAISRLDGPNEKLFF	TGTGCCATCAGTAGGTTGGACGGACCTAATGAAAAACTGTTTTTT
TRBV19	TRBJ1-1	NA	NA	CASSIFGGGRNTEAFF	TGTGCCAGTAGTATTTTTGGGGGCGGCCGGAACACTGAAGCTTTCTTT
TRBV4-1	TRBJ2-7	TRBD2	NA	CASSQSGRERDYEQYF	TGCGCCAGCAGCCAATCTGGGAGGGAGCGGGACTACGAGCAGTACTTC
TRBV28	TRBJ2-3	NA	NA	CASSWGFSTDTQYF	TGTGCCAGCTCTTGGGGGTTCAGCACAGATACGCAGTATTTT
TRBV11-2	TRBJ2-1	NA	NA	CASSLGRRETYNEQFF	TGTGCCAGCAGCTTAGGCCGACGGGAAACCTACAATGAGCAGTTCTTC
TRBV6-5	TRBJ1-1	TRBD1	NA	CASSYSTGQGLRMNTEAFF	TGTGCCAGCAGTTATTCAACGGGACAGGGATTGAGGATGAACACTGAAGCTTTCTTT
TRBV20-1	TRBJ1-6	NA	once	CSTSTGKKDSPLHF	TGCAGTACTAGTACAGGGAAGAAGGATTCACCCCTCCACTTT
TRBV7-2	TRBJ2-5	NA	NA	CASSWQIRETQYF	TGTGCCAGCAGCTGGCAGATTCGAGAGACCCAGTACTTC
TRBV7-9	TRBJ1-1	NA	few	CASTPPRGNTEAFF	TGTGCCAGCACCCCGCCGCGGGGGAACACTGAAGCTTTCTTT
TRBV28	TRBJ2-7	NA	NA	CASSPVRTDYEQYF	TGTGCCAGCAGCCCCGTGCGGACAGACTACGAGCAGTACTTC
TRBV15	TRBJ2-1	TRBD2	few	CATSRDVLAGNEQFF	TGTGCCACCAGCAGAGATGTACTAGCGGGGAATGAGCAGTTCTTC
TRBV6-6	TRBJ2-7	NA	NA	CASSSYRYEQYF	TGTGCCAGCAGTTCATACCGGTACGAGCAGTACTTC
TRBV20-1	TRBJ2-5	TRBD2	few	CSASKNPSGRMWETQYF	TGCAGTGCTAGTAAAAATCCTAGCGGGAGGATGTGGGAGACCCAGTACTTC
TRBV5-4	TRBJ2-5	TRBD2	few	CASDLMGLGGQETQYF	TGTGCCAGCGACTTAATGGGACTAGGAGGTCAAGAGACCCAGTACTTC
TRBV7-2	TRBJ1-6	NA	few	CASSLAGRENSPLHF	TGTGCCAGCAGCTTAGCAGGCAGGGAAAATTCACCCCTCCACTTT
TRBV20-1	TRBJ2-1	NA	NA	CSARGLLVSYNEQFF	TGCAGTGCTAGAGGCTTGCTAGTTTCCTACAATGAGCAGTTCTTC
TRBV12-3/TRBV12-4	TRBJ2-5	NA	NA	CASSLRVRGETQYF	TGTGCCAGCAGTTTAAGAGTTAGGGGAGAGACCCAGTACTTC
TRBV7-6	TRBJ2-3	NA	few	CASSLRVDTQYF	TGTGCCAGCAGCTTAAGGGTAGATACGCAGTATTTT
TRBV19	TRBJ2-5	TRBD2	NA	CASRASGEETQYF	TGTGCCAGTAGGGCTAGCGGAGAAGAGACCCAGTACTTC
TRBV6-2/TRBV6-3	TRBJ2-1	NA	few	CAARDTGQQFF	TGTGCCGCTAGGGACACTGGGCAGCAGTTCTTC
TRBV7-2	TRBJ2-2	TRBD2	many	CASSRTSGSLLTGELFF	TGTGCCAGCAGCCGGACTAGCGGGAGTCTCCTCACCGGGGAGCTGTTTTTT
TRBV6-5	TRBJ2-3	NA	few	CASRPGGTDTQYF	TGTGCCAGCAGGCCAGGGGGCACAGATACGCAGTATTTT
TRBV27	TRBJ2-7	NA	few	CASSFNRFDEQYF	TGTGCCAGCAGTTTTAATCGATTTGACGAGCAGTACTTC
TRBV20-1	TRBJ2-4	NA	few	CSARVVGRNLAKNIQYF	TGCAGTGCTAGAGTCGTCGGGCGTAATCTAGCCAAAAACATTCAGTACTTC
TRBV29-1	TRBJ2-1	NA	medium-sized	CSVEGYNEQFF	TGCAGCGTTGAAGGATACAATGAGCAGTTCTTC
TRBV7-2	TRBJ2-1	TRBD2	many	CASSFKGGRYNEQFF	TGTGCCAGCAGCTTTAAAGGCGGGAGGTACAATGAGCAGTTCTTC
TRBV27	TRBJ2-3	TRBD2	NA	CASKLAGGPGGRLRTDTQYF	TGTGCCAGTAAACTAGCGGGAGGGCCAGGTGGGCGGCTACGAACAGATACGCAGTATTTT
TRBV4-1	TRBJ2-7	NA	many	CASSLASDYHYEQYF	TGCGCCAGCAGCCTCGCGAGCGACTACCACTACGAGCAGTACTTC
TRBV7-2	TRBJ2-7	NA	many	CASSLAGLTYEQYF	TGTGCCAGCAGCTTAGCGGGTCTGACCTACGAGCAGTACTTC
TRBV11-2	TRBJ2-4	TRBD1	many	CASSPRQGFNIQYF	TGTGCCAGCAGCCCTCGACAGGGGTTTAACATTCAGTACTTC
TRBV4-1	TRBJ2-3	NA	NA	CASSQDWGTTDTQYF	TGCGCCAGCAGCCAAGATTGGGGAACCACAGATACGCAGTATTTT
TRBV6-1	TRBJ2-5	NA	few	CASSGWVSETQYF	TGTGCAAGCAGCGGGTGGGTTTCTGAGACCCAGTACTTC
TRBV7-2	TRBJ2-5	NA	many	CASSLRGNQETQYF	TGTGCCAGCAGCTTACGAGGGAACCAAGAGACCCAGTACTTC
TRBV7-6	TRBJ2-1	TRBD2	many	CASSPGAGNSYNEQFF	TGTGCCAGCAGCCCCGGAGCGGGAAACTCCTACAATGAGCAGTTCTTC
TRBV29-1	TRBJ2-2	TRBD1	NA	CSMGTGSGGELFF	TGCAGCATGGGGACAGGGTCGGGCGGGGAGCTGTTTTTT
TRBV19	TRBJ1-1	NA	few	CASSRTGLNTEAFF	TGTGCCAGTAGTCGGACGGGCTTGAACACTGAAGCTTTCTTT
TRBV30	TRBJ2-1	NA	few	CAWSLGAVRDEQFF	TGTGCCTGGAGCCTCGGGGCAGTAAGGGATGAGCAGTTCTTC
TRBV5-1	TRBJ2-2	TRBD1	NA	CASSLANRGTGELFF	TGCGCCAGCAGCTTGGCCAACAGGGGCACCGGGGAGCTGTTTTTT
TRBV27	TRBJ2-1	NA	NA	CASSPQRQEQFF	TGTGCCAGCAGTCCCCAGAGACAGGAGCAGTTCTTC
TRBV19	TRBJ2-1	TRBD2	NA	CASSSGGSSYNEQFF	TGTGCCAGTAGTAGCGGCGGGAGCTCCTACAATGAGCAGTTCTTC
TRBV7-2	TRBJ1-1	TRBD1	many	CASSLFTGGQGTEAFF	TGTGCCAGCAGCCTGTTCACAGGGGGCCAGGGCACTGAAGCTTTCTTT
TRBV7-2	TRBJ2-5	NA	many	CASSLVTATQETQYF	TGTGCCAGCAGCTTAGTGACAGCCACCCAAGAGACCCAGTACTTC
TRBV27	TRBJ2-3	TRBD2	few	CASSVTGTSGSPDTQYF	TGTGCCAGCAGTGTCACCGGGACTAGCGGGAGCCCAGATACGCAGTATTTT
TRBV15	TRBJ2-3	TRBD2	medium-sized	CATSLAGGSTDTQYF	TGTGCCACCAGCCTAGCGGGAGGTTCCACAGATACGCAGTATTTT
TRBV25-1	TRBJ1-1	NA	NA	CASSDTPGAEAFF	TGTGCCAGCAGCGACACCCCAGGAGCTGAAGCTTTCTTT
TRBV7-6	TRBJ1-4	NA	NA	CASRPDGSEKLFF	TGTGCCAGCAGACCCGACGGGTCTGAAAAACTGTTTTTT
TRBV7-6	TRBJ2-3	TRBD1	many	CASSAWPGQGTDTQYF	TGTGCCAGCAGCGCGTGGCCGGGACAGGGCACAGATACGCAGTATTTT
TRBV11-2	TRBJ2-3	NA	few	CASRTRGDTQYF	TGTGCCAGCAGGACCCGCGGAGATACGCAGTATTTT
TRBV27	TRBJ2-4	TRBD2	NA	CASTSHFQREVSYIQYF	TGTGCCAGCACCTCCCATTTCCAGCGGGAGGTTTCGTACATTCAGTACTTC
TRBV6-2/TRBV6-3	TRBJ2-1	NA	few	CASSYSENNEQFF	TGTGCCAGCAGTTACTCGGAGAACAATGAGCAGTTCTTC
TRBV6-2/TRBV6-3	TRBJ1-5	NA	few	CASSYRQSGQPQHF	TGTGCCAGCAGTTACCGACAGAGCGGTCAGCCCCAGCATTTT
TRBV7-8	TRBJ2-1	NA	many	CASSSHERRVRSNEQFF	TGTGCCAGCAGCTCCCATGAGCGCCGAGTGAGGTCGAATGAGCAGTTCTTC
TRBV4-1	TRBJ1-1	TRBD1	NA	CASSQDRVLEAFF	TGCGCCAGCAGCCAGGACAGGGTATTGGAAGCTTTCTTT
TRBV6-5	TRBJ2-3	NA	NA	CASNGQSTDTQYF	TGTGCCAGCAACGGACAGAGCACAGATACGCAGTATTTT
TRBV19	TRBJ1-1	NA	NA	CASNSQTVQAEAFF	TGTGCCAGTAATAGTCAAACAGTTCAGGCTGAAGCTTTCTTT